These 15 T cell receptor beta chains originate from one sample sequenced in a study of post-analysis software for immune sequencing data. The TCR beta cDNA libraries carried unique molecular identifiers. Via MiXCR, TCRdb re-called the PCR reads, giving one row per CDR3 protein. The sample shows over 150,000 distinct CDR3 sequences, roughly 34% of them seen only once. The material was blood, obtained after autologous hematopoietic stem cell transplantation. The receptors were sampled from a girl aged 10 to 17 with multiple sclerosis.

This clonotype was counted once. This rearrangement joins TRBV5-1 to TRBJ2-7; possibly TRBD1 or TRBD2 for D (5 bases each). Gene TRBJ2-4 matches the end of the DNA better, so the J call may be wrong. Germline loops: CDR1 SGHRS, CDR2 YFSETQ. This CDR3 has 14 amino acids. The CDR3 DNA is TGCGCCAGCAGCTCCGGTGGGGCGGGTAACATTCAGTACTTC. It translates to CASSSGGAGNIQYF.

This clonotype was seen more than once but under ten times. The chain links TRBV5-1 to TRBJ2-5; D remains ambiguous. Germline CDR1 SGHRS, CDR2 YFSETQ. Trimming removed 3 bases at V and 3 bases at J, with 9 bases between. The CDR3 covers 13 residues. CDR3 bases: TGCGCCAGCAGCTGGCAGGATGAAGAGACCCAGTACTTC. Translating it yields CASSWQDEETQYF. The full variable domain, completed using reference TRBV5-1 and TRBJ2-5, is KAGVTQTPRYLIKTRGQQVTLSCSPISGHRSVSWYQQTPGQGLQFLFEYFSETQRNKGNFPGRFSGRQFSNSRSEMNVSTLELGDSALYLCASSWQDEETQYFGPGTRLLVL.

This clonotype was recorded at least ten times. This chain joins TRBV29-1 and TRBJ2-1; D call uncertain. The germline V gene has CDR1 SQVTM and CDR2 ANQGSEA. Trimming took off 4 bases at V and 6 bases at J, with 19 bases between the two ends. This CDR3 spans 15 amino acids. In nucleotides, the CDR3 is TGCAGCGTTGTACTGCTAGATAGAGGCCTCAATGAGCAGTTCTTC. Translation gives CSVVLLDRGLNEQFF.

The chain uses TRBV30 and TRBJ2-1; 11 bases fit TRBD2. V lost 8 bases and J lost 5; bases outside the gene matches: 5. The CDR3 extends over 13 amino acids. Germline V gene sequence: CDR1 GTSNPN, CDR2 SVGIG (reference sequence). Written as DNA, the CDR3 is TGTGCCGTGACTAGCGGGGCAGACAATGAGCAGTTCTTC. Protein sequence: CAVTSGADNEQFF.

The chain carries TRBV28 and TRBJ1-1; perhaps TRBD1 as D (6 bases). V was shortened by 7 bases and J by 1 base, with 7 bases between the two germline ends. The CDR3 consists of 12 residues. Germline V gene lookup returns CDR1 MDHEN and CDR2 SYDVKM. This CDR3 is CASTDRNTEAFF. CDR3 DNA: TGTGCCAGCACGGACAGGAACACTGAAGCTTTCTTT.

The chain couples TRBV20-1 to TRBJ2-1, with D uncertain. The DNA end is a closer match to TRBJ2-7, so the J assignment may be wrong. Germline CDR1 reads DFQATT; CDR2 reads SNEGSKA (reference sequence). The CDR3 totals 14 residues. DNA for the CDR3: TGCAGTGCTCTCAATGGGCGGAACCCCTACGAGCAGTACTTC. Its protein product is CSALNGRNPYEQYF.

The gene calls are TRBV2 and TRBJ1-4, with 9 bases that match TRBD1. Germline CDR1 SNHLY, CDR2 FYNNEI. The CDR3 has 15 amino acids. The junction had 6 bases not matched to a gene; V was cut back by 5 bases and J by 5 bases. This CDR3 is CASSPEGQGNEKLFF. The CDR3 DNA sequence: TGTGCCAGCAGTCCCGAGGGACAGGGCAATGAAAAACTGTTTTTT.

Points on this clonotype: This may arise from a read error, as a much more abundant clone is one base away. This chain connects TRBV6-5 to TRBJ2-5; 8 bases are shared with TRBD1. J was trimmed by 11 bases and V by 5 bases; bases with no gene match: 13. This CDR3 is 14 amino acids long. Germline CDR1 MNHEY, CDR2 SVGAGI. CDR3 amino acids: CASSRTGSNYVQYF. The CDR3 DNA reads as TGTGCCAGCAGTCGGACAGGGAGTAACTACGTGCAGTACTTC.

V gene TRBV5-5 combines with J gene TRBJ2-1, with 11 bases identical to TRBD1. CDR1 and CDR2 (germline): SGHKS, YYEKEE (reference sequence). The CDR3 length is 16 residues. V shed 2 bases and J 7 bases; nucleotides not matched to a gene: 8. As DNA, the CDR3 is TGTGCCAGCAGCTTCCTCTTTGGGGACAGGGGGAATGAGCAGTTCTTC. It specifies CASSFLFGDRGNEQFF. Variable domain in full (rest from reference TRBV5-5 and TRBJ2-1): DAGVTQSPTHLIKTRGQQVTLRCSPISGHKSVSWYQQVLGQGPQFIFQYYEKEERGRGNFPDRFSARQFPNYSSELNVNALLLGDSALYLCASSFLFGDRGNEQFFGPGTRLTVL.

This clonotype occurred a few times. The chain has TRBV27 and TRBJ1-4; D not certain. The CDR3 contains 17 residues. V was shortened by 5 bases and J by 8 bases, with 24 bases between the two germline ends. Germline-derived CDR1 and CDR2 are MNHEY and SMNVEV (reference sequence). CDR3 DNA: TGTGCCAGCAGTCCCATTAAGACGGGCCTCCCTTGGGAAAAACTGTTTTTT. Residues: CASSPIKTGLPWEKLFF.

This clonotype was counted once. This chain links TRBV6-1 with TRBJ2-1, with 7 bases aligning to TRBD2. CDR1 and CDR2 from the germline V gene are MNHNS and SASEGT. The CDR3 loop spans 13 amino acids. Trimming took 7 bases from V and 10 from J; bases not matched to a gene: 10. The CDR3 DNA reads as TGTGCCAGCACCCTCTGGGAGGGGTACGAGCAGTTCTTC. It specifies CASTLWEGYEQFF.

The genes are TRBV20-1 and TRBJ1-5, with 11 bases identical to TRBD1. J lost 5 bases, V lost 2 bases, and 2 bases had no gene match. The CDR3 runs 14 residues. Germline-derived CDR1 and CDR2 are DFQATT and SNEGSKA (reference sequence). CDR3 amino acids: CSARRDRGDQPQHF. In DNA form, the CDR3 reads TGCAGTGCTAGAAGGGACAGGGGGGATCAGCCCCAGCATTTT.

This clonotype was counted a few times. The chain carries TRBV5-1 and TRBJ2-3; 7 positions match TRBD2. Germline V gene sequence: CDR1 SGHRS, CDR2 YFSETQ. V lost 4 bases to trimming and J lost 3 bases; unmatched junction nucleotides: 5. The CDR3 has 14 residues. CDR3 DNA: TGCGCCAGCAGCGGGGGAGGGTGGACAGATACGCAGTATTTT. The encoded protein is CASSGGGWTDTQYF.

The chain is built from TRBV5-6 and TRBJ2-4; weak D call: TRBD2 (6 bases). The end of the DNA fits TRBJ2-7 better, so the J call may be wrong. Germline CDR1 SGHDT, CDR2 YYEEEE. The CDR3 runs 14 residues. For the CDR3, the DNA is TGTGCCAGCAGTGGGGGGTCAGGACACTACGAGCAGTACTTC. As protein: CASSGGSGHYEQYF.

This clonotype was found many times. The chain links TRBV4-3 to TRBJ1-6; no definite D call. Between the trimmed V and J ends, which lost 0 bases and 8 bases, there was a span of 5 bases. This CDR3 region has 13 residues. From germline, CDR1 is LGHNA and CDR2 YSLEER. In nucleotides, the CDR3 is TGCGCCAGCAGCCAAGATAGTGATTCACCCCTCCACTTT. Amino acids: CASSQDSDSPLHF.